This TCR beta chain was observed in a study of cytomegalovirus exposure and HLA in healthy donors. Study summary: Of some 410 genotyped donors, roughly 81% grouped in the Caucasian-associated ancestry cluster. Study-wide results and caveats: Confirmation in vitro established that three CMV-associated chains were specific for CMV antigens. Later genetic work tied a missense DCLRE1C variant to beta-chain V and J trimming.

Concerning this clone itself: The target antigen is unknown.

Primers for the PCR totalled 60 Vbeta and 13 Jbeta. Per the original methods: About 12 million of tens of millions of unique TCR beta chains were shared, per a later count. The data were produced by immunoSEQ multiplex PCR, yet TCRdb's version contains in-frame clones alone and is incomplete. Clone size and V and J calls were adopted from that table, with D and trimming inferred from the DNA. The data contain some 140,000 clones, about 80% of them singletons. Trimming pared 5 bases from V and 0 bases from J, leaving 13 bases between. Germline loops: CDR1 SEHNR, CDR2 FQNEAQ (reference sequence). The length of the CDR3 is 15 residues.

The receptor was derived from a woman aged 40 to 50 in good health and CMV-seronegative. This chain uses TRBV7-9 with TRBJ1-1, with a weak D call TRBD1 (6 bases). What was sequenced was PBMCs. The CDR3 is CASSRRGGVNTEAFF. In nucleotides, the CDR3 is TGTGCCAGCAGCCGGAGGGGGGGGGTGAACACTGAAGCTTTCTTT.